This T cell receptor (beta chain) is from a study of shared clonotypes between healthy human individuals. Study-wide results and limits: Lower generation probabilities were found for non-shared clonotypes than for those shared by all four donors. Naive subsets typically showed greater estimated richness than memory subsets.

Naive CD8 cells, CD45RO-negative and positively selected for CCR7, excluded terminally differentiated effector memory CD45RA+ cells. Nashville, Tennessee was home to all donors, who were Caucasian adults. The method was immunoSEQ multiplex PCR; TCRdb's version includes in-frame clones alone and lacks a portion of them. The table lists more than 500,000 clones, around 96% of them singletons, with around 0.12% in the top ten. V dropped 5 bases and J dropped 8 bases, with 15 bases sitting between them. The CDR3 covers 14 residues. CDR1 and CDR2 (germline): MDHEN, SYDVKM. As for this clone: What it binds is not known.

The clonotype originates from a woman aged 25-40 years in good health. Sequencing was done on a sample of naive CD8+ T cells sorted from blood. The rearrangement links TRBV28 to TRBJ1-4, with D unresolved. The CDR3 bases are TGTGCCAGCAGTCTAGGGCTTGAGGGAGAAAAACTGTTTTTT. It specifies CASSLGLEGEKLFF.